The 11 T cell receptor beta chains listed next were all sequenced from one sample in a study of shared clonotypes between healthy human individuals. Profiled with immunoSEQ multiplex PCR; TCRdb holds only in-frame clones, not every one. Among approximately 1.4 million clones listed, about 98% were seen once. Specimen: naive CD4+ T cells sorted from blood. Subset defined: CD45RA+ positively selected. The receptors derive from a man aged 25-45 years in good health.

About this clone: Other nucleotide sequences in the sample specify the same CDR3. The J gene is TRBJ1-1, the V gene TRBV28, with D uncertain. Germline loops: CDR1 MDHEN, CDR2 SYDVKM. This CDR3 contains 12 residues. V lost 5 bases and J lost 0, with 4 bases in between. CDR3 nucleotide sequence: TGTGCCAGCAGTATTCTGAACACTGAAGCTTTCTTT. It translates to CASSILNTEAFF.

The sample holds one count of this clone. The chain uses TRBV2 and TRBJ1-2; D might be TRBD1 (5 bases). The CDR3 is 14 amino acids. Germline CDR1 and CDR2: SNHLY and FYNNEI. Trimming stripped 7 bases from V and 0 bases from J, with 12 bases between. The CDR3 DNA follows: TGTGCCAGCATCTCTGGGGCTTCTAACTATGGCTACACCTTC. Translating gives CASISGASNYGYTF.

V usage is TRBV10-3 and J usage is TRBJ2-1, with TRBD2 matching over 8 bases. The length of the CDR3 is 12 residues. Unmatched junction bases numbered 2, after V lost 1 base and J lost 12 bases. The germline V gene encodes CDR1 ENHRY and CDR2 SYGVKD. The CDR3 bases are TGTGCCATCAGTGAGTTGGCGGGAGGGCAGTTCTTC. Translation gives CAISELAGGQFF.

This clone was observed once. The V and J genes are TRBV6-5 and TRBJ2-1, with 9 bases identical to TRBD2. The CDR3 covers 15 residues. Germline CDR1 and CDR2: MNHEY and SVGAGI. Unmatched junction bases numbered 5, after V lost 1 base and J lost 7 bases. The CDR3: CASSYLLAGLNEQFF. CDR3 bases: TGTGCCAGCAGTTACTTACTAGCGGGTCTAAATGAGCAGTTCTTC.

This chain's CDR3 is CASSVQGEPADEAFF. The CDR3 DNA sequence: TGTGCCAGCAGTGTCCAGGGGGAACCTGCCGATGAAGCTTTCTTT. The genes are TRBV9 and TRBJ1-1; 7 bases are a match to TRBD1. After removal of 5 bases from V and 7 bases from J, the junction contained 14 bases not matched to a gene. From germline, CDR1 is SGDLS and CDR2 YYNGEE. The CDR3 sequence is 15 residues long.

The rearrangement links TRBV25-1 to TRBJ2-1, with 7 bases that match TRBD1. This CDR3 comprises 14 residues. Germline V gene lookup returns CDR1 MGHDK and CDR2 SYGVNS. With 5 bases clipped from V and 5 bases from J, the junction kept 6 bases outside the gene matches. The CDR3 bases are TGTGCCAGCAGTAGGGGGCAGGTACACAATGAGCAGTTCTTC. Protein: CASSRGQVHNEQFF.

Only a few counts were recorded for this clone. This chain connects TRBV28 to TRBJ1-1; unclear D gene. Between the trimmed V and J ends, which lost 1 base and 7 bases, there was a span of 10 bases. Germline CDR1 reads MDHEN; CDR2 reads SYDVKM. The CDR3 runs 13 residues. CDR3 nucleotides: TGTGCCAGCAGTTTATCCGGACGGGATGAAGCTTTCTTT. Its translation is CASSLSGRDEAFF.

This chain joins TRBV5-6 and TRBJ2-7; D perhaps matches TRBD1 (5 bases). The germline V gene encodes CDR1 SGHDT and CDR2 YYEEEE. Trimming left V 0 bases short and J 7 bases short, with 8 bases between. CDR3 size: 12 residues. The CDR3 sequence is CASSLVQGEQYF. Here the CDR3 DNA reads TGTGCCAGCAGCTTGGTTCAGGGAGAGCAGTACTTC. Variable domain in full (rest from reference TRBV5-6 and TRBJ2-7): DAGVTQSPTHLIKTRGQQVTLRCSPKSGHDTVSWYQQALGQGPQFIFQYYEEEERQRGNFPDRFSGHQFPNYSSELNVNALLLGDSALYLCASSLVQGEQYFGPGTRLTVT.

This clone is a singleton in its sample. The chain uses TRBV7-2 and TRBJ2-1; 8 bases map to TRBD2. In germline, CDR1 is SGHTA, CDR2 FQGNSA. The CDR3 length is 15 residues. V shed 5 bases and J 0 bases; nucleotides not matched to a gene: 3. The CDR3 region has the DNA TGTGCCAGCAGCCTTAGCGGGATCTCCTACAATGAGCAGTTCTTC. As protein: CASSLSGISYNEQFF.

The chain links TRBV5-6 to TRBJ2-3; D call uncertain. The V gene's germline CDR1 is SGHDT and CDR2 YYEEEE. This CDR3 is built from 12 residues. With 4 bases removed from V and 0 bases from J, the gap between germline ends came to 3 bases. The CDR3 region has the DNA TGTGCCAGCAGCGGGAGCACAGATACGCAGTATTTT. This encodes CASSGSTDTQYF.

The rearrangement uses TRBV14 and TRBJ2-2; 8 bases match TRBD1. J gave up 7 bases and V 5 bases, and 9 bases lay outside the gene matches. The CDR3 is made up of 15 amino acids. Germline V gene sequence: CDR1 SGHDN, CDR2 FVKESK. CDR3 DNA: TGTGCCAGCAGCACCCGGACAGGGAATGACGGGGAGCTGTTTTTT. Translation: CASSTRTGNDGELFF.